This record concerns one T cell receptor (beta chain) sequence. These data belong to a study of blood T cell repertoires in COVID-19. Study details: The samples span acute and convalescent COVID-19 from the United States, Italy and Spain. PBMCs, B-cell-depleted T cells, or T cells were the source of the cDNA or gDNA that made up the material.

V trimming: 1 base; J trimming: 4 bases; junction bases outside the gene matches: 5. This CDR3 spans 15 amino acids. CDR1 is SGHKS, CDR2 YYEKEE, per germline (reference sequence). Seattle's cohort entered during active infection and was followed longitudinally. As processed by the authors: Amplification from reference gene primers served as the basis for estimated nucleated cell counts. Using immunoSEQ multiplex PCR, the repertoire was profiled, and TCRdb retains in-frame clones only, with some absent. V and J calls and clone size are copied from that table; D and trimming were computed from the DNA. Of about 60,000 clones in the sample, over 70% were seen once.

The source of this sequence is a man aged 25 to 45 with COVID-19, enrolled during active disease. Sequences were obtained from peripheral blood. The chain combines TRBV5-5 with TRBJ1-5, with 7 bases fitting TRBD1. CDR3 coding DNA: TGTGCCAGCAGCTTGTCAGCAGGGGGGAATCAGCCCCAGCATTTT. This sequence encodes CASSLSAGGNQPQHF.